This paragraph reports one T cell receptor beta chain. Its antigen is unidentified. This entry comes from a study of CD4+ T cells in melanoma. Points from the study as a whole: A reported correlation linked neoantigen-specific CD4+ T cells to CD8+, macrophage and B cell function. Reportedly, melanoma neoantigen-specific CD4+ T cells showed varied differentiation states.

Clones were sequenced by immunoSEQ multiplex PCR, and TCRdb holds only the in-frame ones, with some missing. The data show over 45,000 clones, with almost 70% seen just once and roughly 4.9% held by the top ten. This clonotype was sampled from a human donor with melanoma. The sequencing sample was made of tumor tissue.

CDR3 in amino acids: CASSSPEVRDNEQFF. The CDR3, as DNA: TGTGCCAGCAGCTCCCCCGAGGTTAGGGACAATGAGCAGTTCTTC. The chain joins TRBV7-9 to TRBJ2-1; D is unresolved. CDR3 length: 15 amino acids. Trimming took off 4 bases at V and 5 bases at J, with 15 bases between the two ends. Germline CDR1 SEHNR, CDR2 FQNEAQ (reference sequence).